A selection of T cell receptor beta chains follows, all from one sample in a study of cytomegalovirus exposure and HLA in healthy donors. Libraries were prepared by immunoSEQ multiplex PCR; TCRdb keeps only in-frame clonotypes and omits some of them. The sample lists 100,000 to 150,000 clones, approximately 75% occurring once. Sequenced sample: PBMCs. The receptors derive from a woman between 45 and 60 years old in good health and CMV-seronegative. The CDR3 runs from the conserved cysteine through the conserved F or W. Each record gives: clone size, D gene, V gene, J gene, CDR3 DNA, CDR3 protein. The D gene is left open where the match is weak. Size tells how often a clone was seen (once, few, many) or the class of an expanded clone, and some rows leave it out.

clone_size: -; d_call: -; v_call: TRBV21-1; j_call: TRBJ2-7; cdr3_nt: TGTGCCAGCAGCAAAGTTTGGGGGTCGACAGGGTCCTACGAGCAGTACTTC; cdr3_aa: CASSKVWGSTGSYEQYF
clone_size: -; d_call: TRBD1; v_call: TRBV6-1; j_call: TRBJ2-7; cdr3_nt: TGTGCCAGCAGTTCCCTACTAGGACAGGTCTACGAGCAGTACTTC; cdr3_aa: CASSSLLGQVYEQYF
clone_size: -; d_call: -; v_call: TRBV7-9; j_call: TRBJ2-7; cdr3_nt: TGTGCCAGCAGTTCGGTGTACGAGCAGTACTTC; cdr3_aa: CASSSVYEQYF
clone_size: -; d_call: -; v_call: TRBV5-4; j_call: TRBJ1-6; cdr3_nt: TGTGCCAGCAGCTTGGCAGGCCATGGGCCCCTCCACTTT; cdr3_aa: CASSLAGHGPLHF
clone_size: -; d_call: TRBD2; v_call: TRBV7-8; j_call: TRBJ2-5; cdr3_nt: TGTGCCAGCAGCTTAGCCGGGAGGGCCCGGTTTCGTCGAGAGACCCAGTACTTC; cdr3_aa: CASSLAGRARFRRETQYF
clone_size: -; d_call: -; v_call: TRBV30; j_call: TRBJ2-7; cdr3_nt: TGTGCCTGGAGGGGGAGTGGCTACGAGCAGTACTTC; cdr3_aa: CAWRGSGYEQYF
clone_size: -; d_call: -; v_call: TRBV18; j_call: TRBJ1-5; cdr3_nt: TGTGCCAGCTCACCGGGGCCGCGCAATCAGCCCCAGCATTTT; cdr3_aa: CASSPGPRNQPQHF
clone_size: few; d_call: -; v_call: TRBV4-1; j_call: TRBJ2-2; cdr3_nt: TGCGCCAGCAGCCAAGTCTCCCAGCAGGAGGAGCTGTTTTTT; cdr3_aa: CASSQVSQQEELFF
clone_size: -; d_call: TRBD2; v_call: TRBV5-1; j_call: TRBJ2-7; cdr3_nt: TGCGCCAGCAGCTTCGGACTAGCGGGCTACGAGCAGTACTTC; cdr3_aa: CASSFGLAGYEQYF
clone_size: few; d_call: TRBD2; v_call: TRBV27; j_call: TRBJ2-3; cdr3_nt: TGTGCCACCCGTCGAGCGGGAAGTACAGATACGCAGTATTTT; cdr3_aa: CATRRAGSTDTQYF
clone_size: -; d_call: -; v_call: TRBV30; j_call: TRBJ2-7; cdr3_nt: TGTGCCTGCCATTCGGGGGAATCGTACGAGCAGTACTTC; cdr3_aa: CACHSGESYEQYF
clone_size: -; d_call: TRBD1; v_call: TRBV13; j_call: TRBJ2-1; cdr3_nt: TGTGCCAGCAGCTTAGCGGTGCCGGACAGGGGCCGGACTGGCTCCTACAATGAGCAGTTCTTC; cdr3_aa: CASSLAVPDRGRTGSYNEQFF
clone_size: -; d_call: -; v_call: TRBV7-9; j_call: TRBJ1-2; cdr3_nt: TGTGCCAGCAGCTTAGCAGCGACCCACTATGGCTACACCTTC; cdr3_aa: CASSLAATHYGYTF
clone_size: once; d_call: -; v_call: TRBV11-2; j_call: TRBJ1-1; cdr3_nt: TGTGCCAGCAGCTTAACGCTATTGAACGCTGAAGCTTTCTTT; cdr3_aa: CASSLTLLNAEAFF
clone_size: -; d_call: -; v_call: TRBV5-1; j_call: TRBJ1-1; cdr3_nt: TGCGCCAGCAGCTTATTGGAGCCGGGAACTGAAGCTTTCTTT; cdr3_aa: CASSLLEPGTEAFF
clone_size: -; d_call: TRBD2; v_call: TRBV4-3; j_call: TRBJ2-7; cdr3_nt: TGCGCCAGCAGCCAAGACCGGGACTACCCTTACGAGCAGTACTTC; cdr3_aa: CASSQDRDYPYEQYF
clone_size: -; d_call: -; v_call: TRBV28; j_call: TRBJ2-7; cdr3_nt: TGTGCCAGCAGCCCAGGGATCATCCACGAGCAGTACTTC; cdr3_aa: CASSPGIIHEQYF
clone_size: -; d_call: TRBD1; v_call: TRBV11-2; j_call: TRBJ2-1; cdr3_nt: TGTGCCAGCAGCTCCCTCCGGGACAGGTACAATGAGCAGTTCTTC; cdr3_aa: CASSSLRDRYNEQFF
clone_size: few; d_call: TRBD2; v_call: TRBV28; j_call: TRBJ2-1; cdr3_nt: TGTGCCAGCAGGACCGGGACTAGCGGCAACAATGAGCAGTTCTTC; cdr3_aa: CASRTGTSGNNEQFF
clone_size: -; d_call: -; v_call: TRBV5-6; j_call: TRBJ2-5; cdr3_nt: TGTGCCAGCAGCTTGCTGGTAGGGACTTCCCAAGAGACCCAGTACTTC; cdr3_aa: CASSLLVGTSQETQYF
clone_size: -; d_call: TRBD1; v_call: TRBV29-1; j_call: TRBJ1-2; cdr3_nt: TGCAGCGTTGAACTTAGTACAGGGGGAAATGGCTACACCTTC; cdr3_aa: CSVELSTGGNGYTF
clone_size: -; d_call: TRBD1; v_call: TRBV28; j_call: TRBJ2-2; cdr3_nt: TGTGCCAGCAGTCTCCCACAGGGGGGAAACGGGGAGCTGTTTTTT; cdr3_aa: CASSLPQGGNGELFF
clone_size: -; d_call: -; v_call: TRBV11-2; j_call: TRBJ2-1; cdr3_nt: TGTGCCAGCAGCTTTTTAGGGGGCAATGAGCAGTTCTTC; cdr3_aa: CASSFLGGNEQFF
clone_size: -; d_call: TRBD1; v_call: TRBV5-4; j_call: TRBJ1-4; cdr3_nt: TGTGCCAGCAGCTTGGACAGACAGGGGCCGGAGGAAAAACTGTTTTTT; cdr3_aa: CASSLDRQGPEEKLFF
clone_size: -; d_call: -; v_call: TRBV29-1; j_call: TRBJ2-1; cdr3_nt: TGCAGCGCCGGGACCTACAATGAGCAGTTCTTC; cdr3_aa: CSAGTYNEQFF
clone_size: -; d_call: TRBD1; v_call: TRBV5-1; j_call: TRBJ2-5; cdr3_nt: TGCGCCAGCAGCTTGGTCCCTGGGACAGGGGCCCAAGAGACCCAGTACTTC; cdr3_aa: CASSLVPGTGAQETQYF
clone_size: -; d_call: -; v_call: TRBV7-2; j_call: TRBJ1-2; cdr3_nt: TGTGCCAGCAGCTTAGGGGCAGGGAACTATGGCTACACCTTC; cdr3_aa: CASSLGAGNYGYTF